These T cell receptor beta chains were read from a single sample in a study of cytotoxic CD8 clonotypes in ibrutinib-treated CLL. Method: immunoSEQ multiplex PCR; TCRdb's copy keeps in-frame clones and lacks some. In the table there are 300,000 or so clones, 67% of which are singletons. Sample: PBMCs, taken after 36 months of ibrutinib treatment. Source of these receptors: a human donor with chronic lymphocytic leukemia. CDR3s include the opening cysteine and the closing phenylalanine or tryptophan. D genes are given only for firm matches. Size is omitted from some rows. Given values are once, few, many or a class for expanded clones.

>TRBV5-1|.|few|TRBJ2-2
CASSMAVAGELFF
TGCGCCAGCAGCATGGCAGTCGCCGGGGAGCTGTTTTTT
>TRBV18|TRBD1|.|TRBJ2-3
CASSSRQGSPDTQYF
TGTGCCAGCTCATCCCGACAGGGTAGCCCAGATACGCAGTATTTT
>TRBV9|TRBD1|.|TRBJ1-1
CASSRRGLLNTEAFF
TGTGCCAGCAGTCGCAGGGGGTTATTGAACACTGAAGCTTTCTTT
>TRBV18|TRBD2|.|TRBJ2-5
CASSQLAGEGETQYF
TGTGCCAGCTCACAGTTAGCGGGAGAGGGAGAGACCCAGTACTTC
>TRBV11-2|TRBD2|few|TRBJ2-7
CASSQIELAGAYEQYF
TGTGCCAGCAGCCAGATCGAACTAGCGGGCGCCTACGAGCAGTACTTC
>TRBV6-6|TRBD1|.|TRBJ2-7
CASSSGTGNEQYF
TGTGCCAGCAGTTCCGGGACAGGGAACGAGCAGTACTTC
>TRBV7-4|.|.|TRBJ1-5
CASSLPDFNQPQHF
TGTGCCAGCAGCTTACCGGATTTCAATCAGCCCCAGCATTTT
>TRBV27|TRBD2|.|TRBJ2-1
CASSLSSGSEQFF
TGTGCCAGCAGTTTATCTAGCGGGAGTGAGCAGTTCTTC
>TRBV5-6|.|few|TRBJ2-7
CASSLEVEYEQYF
TGTGCCAGCAGCTTGGAGGTGGAATACGAGCAGTACTTC
>TRBV29-1|.|.|TRBJ2-7
CSVDLAGSYEQYF
TGCAGCGTTGATTTGGCCGGATCCTACGAGCAGTACTTC
>TRBV29-1|.|few|TRBJ2-7
CSVVGTSPSSEQYF
TGCAGCGTTGTGGGGACCAGCCCGTCGAGCGAGCAGTACTTC
>TRBV19|.|.|TRBJ2-7
CASSLGDTHGEQYF
TGTGCCAGTAGCCTGGGGGACACCCACGGCGAGCAGTACTTC
>TRBV27|TRBD1|.|TRBJ1-2
CASRTGGGYGYTF
TGTGCCAGTCGGACAGGGGGCGGCTATGGCTACACCTTC
>TRBV19|.|few|TRBJ1-6
CASSIGRTGTSPLHF
TGTGCCAGTAGTATAGGTCGAACAGGGACTTCACCCCTCCACTTT
>TRBV19|TRBD1|.|TRBJ2-2
CASSIDRVLNTGELFF
TGTGCCAGTAGTATCGACAGGGTGTTGAACACCGGGGAGCTGTTTTTT
>TRBV29-1|.|few|TRBJ2-1
CSVGGILDGNEQFF
TGCAGCGTTGGAGGGATACTAGATGGCAATGAGCAGTTCTTC
>TRBV15|.|.|TRBJ1-4
CATSGRSHEKLFF
TGTGCCACCAGCGGACGGTCCCATGAAAAACTGTTTTTT
>TRBV19|.|.|TRBJ2-7
CASSIEQTALYEQYF
TGTGCCAGTAGTATAGAGCAGACAGCGTTGTACGAGCAGTACTTC
>TRBV5-4|.|once|TRBJ2-6
CASASGANVLTF
TGTGCCAGTGCATCTGGGGCCAACGTCCTGACTTTC
>TRBV12-5|.|.|TRBJ2-3
CASTLVLAPDTQYF
TGTGCTAGTACCCTGGTGCTCGCTCCAGATACGCAGTATTTT
>TRBV5-6|TRBD2|.|TRBJ2-5
CASSFIAGDSQETQYF
TGTGCCAGCAGCTTTATAGCGGGAGACTCCCAAGAGACCCAGTACTTC
>TRBV10-3|TRBD1|.|TRBJ2-2
CAISEDRGHTGELFF
TGTGCCATCAGTGAGGACAGGGGGCACACCGGGGAGCTGTTTTTT
>TRBV7-2|.|.|TRBJ2-5
CASNLMVGGETQYF
TGTGCCAGCAACCTTATGGTAGGGGGGGAGACCCAGTACTTC
>TRBV6-5|.|.|TRBJ1-2
CASSYSRGGPGGYTF
TGTGCCAGCAGTTACTCCAGAGGTGGCCCGGGAGGCTACACCTTC
>TRBV25-1|.|.|TRBJ1-2
CASSELAPGPLYGYTF
TGTGCCAGCAGTGAATTGGCCCCCGGGCCGCTCTATGGCTACACCTTC
>TRBV6-5|TRBD2|.|TRBJ2-7
CASSYGSGTLGEQYF
TGTGCCAGCAGTTACGGGAGCGGGACGCTTGGAGAGCAGTACTTC
>TRBV7-9|.|.|TRBJ1-1
CASSPTGISPQAFF
TGTGCCAGCAGCCCTACAGGGATCTCCCCCCAAGCTTTCTTT
>TRBV28|.|few|TRBJ1-2
CASVNGGNYGYTF
TGTGCCAGCGTTAACGGGGGTAACTATGGCTACACCTTC
>TRBV27|.|.|TRBJ2-5
CASSLQGFSGPAGETQYF
TGTGCCAGCAGTTTACAGGGGTTCAGTGGCCCCGCGGGCGAGACCCAGTACTTC
>TRBV2|TRBD1|few|TRBJ2-7
CASSDVTGVGHEQYF
TGTGCCAGCAGTGATGTGACAGGGGTCGGCCACGAGCAGTACTTC
>TRBV13|.|few|TRBJ1-5
CASSFGGRDQPQHF
TGTGCCAGCAGCTTTGGGGGGCGAGATCAGCCCCAGCATTTT
>TRBV11-3|TRBD2|.|TRBJ2-1
CASSLAPGLINEQFF
TGTGCCAGCAGCTTAGCGCCGGGACTAATCAATGAGCAGTTCTTC
>TRBV6-6|TRBD1|few|TRBJ1-2
CASRVTGGDGYTF
TGTGCCAGCAGGGTGACAGGGGGCGATGGCTACACCTTC
>TRBV5-5|.|.|TRBJ2-7
CASSLGSGKLYEQYF
TGTGCCAGCAGCTTGGGTTCCGGGAAATTGTACGAGCAGTACTTC
>TRBV7-2|.|.|TRBJ2-2
CASSLMSGNTGELFF
TGTGCCAGCAGCTTAATGAGCGGGAACACCGGGGAGCTGTTTTTT
>TRBV7-2|.|.|TRBJ2-7
CASSLVVSLPGNEQYF
TGTGCCAGCAGCTTAGTGGTTTCCCTGCCGGGGAACGAGCAGTACTTC
>TRBV14|.|once|TRBJ2-5
CASSQGTRETQYF
TGTGCCAGCAGCCAAGGGACGCGAGAGACCCAGTACTTC
>TRBV30|.|.|TRBJ1-2
CAWRQTGNYGYTF
TGTGCCTGGAGGCAGACAGGTAACTATGGCTACACCTTC
>TRBV28|.|once|TRBJ1-5
CASTESVRQPQHF
TGTGCCAGCACCGAAAGCGTAAGGCAGCCCCAGCATTTT
>TRBV6-6|.|.|TRBJ2-3
CASSRTTSTTQYF
TGTGCCAGCAGTCGAACAACTAGCACCACGCAGTATTTT